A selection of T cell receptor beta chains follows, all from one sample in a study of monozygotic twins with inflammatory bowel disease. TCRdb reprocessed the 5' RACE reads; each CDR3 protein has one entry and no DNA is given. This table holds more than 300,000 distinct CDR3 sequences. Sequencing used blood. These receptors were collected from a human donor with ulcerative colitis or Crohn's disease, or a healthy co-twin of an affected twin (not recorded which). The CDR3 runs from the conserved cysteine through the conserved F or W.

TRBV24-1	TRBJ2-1	CATSDSGLAGEEQFF
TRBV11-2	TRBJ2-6	CASSLDSFGRYSPSGANVLTF
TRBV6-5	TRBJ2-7	CASSSLTSGASYEQYF
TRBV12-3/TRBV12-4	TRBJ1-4	CASSYNTGTNEKLFF
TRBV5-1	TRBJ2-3	CATGDGPPSTDTQYF
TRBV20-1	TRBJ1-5	CSASNAGQPQHF
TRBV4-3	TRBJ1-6	CASSQVGDSSYNSPLHF
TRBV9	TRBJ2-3	CASSVLTSGSASTDTQYF
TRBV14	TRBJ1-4	CASSRPTNEKLFF
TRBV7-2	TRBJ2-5	CASSPRGPGYQETQYF
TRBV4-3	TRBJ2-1	CASSQDVGGTRNEQFF
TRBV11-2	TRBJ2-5	CASSLVRLAGGLGETQYF
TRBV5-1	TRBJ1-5	CASSPGGQFDQPQHF
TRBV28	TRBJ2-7	CASSLAGSSFYEQYF
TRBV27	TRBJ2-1	CASSLMLSGLSSYNEQFF
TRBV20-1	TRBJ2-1	CSASPFRIYNEQFF
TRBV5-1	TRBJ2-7	CASSSPTGYTYEQYF
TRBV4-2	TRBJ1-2	CASSQGQPNYGYTF
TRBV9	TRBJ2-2	CASTHPEGVNTGELFF
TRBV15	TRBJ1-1	CATSRAGPTTATRLTEAFF
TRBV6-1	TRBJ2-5	CASNSGTVKETQYF
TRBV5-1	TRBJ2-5	CASSLSSGGLRETQYF
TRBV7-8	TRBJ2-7	CASSPALRGSYEQYF
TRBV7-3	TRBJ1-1	CASSLTLRGNSEAFF
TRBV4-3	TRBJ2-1	CASSQGSSSYNEQFF
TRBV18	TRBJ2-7	CASSPDRGHYEQYF
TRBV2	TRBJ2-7	CASSAGVFYEQYF
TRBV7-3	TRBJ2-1	CASSLNRPTRDGYNEQFF